This TCR beta chain was sequenced in a study of blood T cell repertoires in COVID-19. There are 14 residues in the CDR3. Per the germline V gene, CDR1 is LNHDA and CDR2 is SQIVND (reference sequence). After removal of 4 bases from V and 1 base from J, the junction contained 1 base not matched to a gene. As processed by the authors: Amplification of reference gene primers was used by the study to estimate nucleated cell counts. Clones were sequenced by immunoSEQ multiplex PCR, and TCRdb holds only the in-frame ones, with some missing. Clonal size and the V and J genes are those of that table, whereas D and trimming came from the DNA. The sample consists of approximately 160,000 clones, more than 65% of them appearing once.

Sequenced material: peripheral blood. This sequence joins TRBV19 and TRBJ2-5, with 9 bases identical to TRBD1. The sequence was collected from a woman between 50 and 59 years old in a cohort sampled during active or convalescent COVID-19. The CDR3 sequence is CASSTQGAQETQYF. DNA for the CDR3: TGTGCCAGTAGTACACAGGGGGCCCAAGAGACCCAGTACTTC.